This TCR beta chain is drawn from a study of blood T cells in healthy people across ages. Findings of the study overall: Since the PBMCs were unsorted, naive and antigen-experienced cells could not be conclusively compared. When set beside aged donors, long-lived donors presented more naive CD4+ cells and higher diversity.

The use of a sample-barcoded 5' primer and a J-beta primer mix characterized a second PCR of roughly 7 to 11 cycles. TCRdb reanalysed the 5' RACE reads using MiXCR and keeps one entry per CDR3 protein. This table holds more than 600,000 distinct CDR3 sequences, 25% found once. As for this clonotype: What it binds is not known. Germline is not matched at one junction end, which may reflect a read error.

Germline CDR1 and CDR2: ENHRY and SYGVKD. This CDR3 spans 16 amino acids. The same sample was also used in a study of T cells of mothers and their children. That work states: Extracted RNA, in its entirety, went into cDNA synthesis at around 1.5 ug per 15 ul.

The receptor was derived from a boy aged 5-17 years in good health. The sample taken for sequencing was blood. The chain recombines TRBV10-3 with TRBJ1-1; the D is unclear. The CDR3 DNA reads TGTGCCATCAGTGAGTCGGCGGGTCACCGGAACATTGAAGCTTTCTTT. Protein product: CAISESAGHRNIEAFF.